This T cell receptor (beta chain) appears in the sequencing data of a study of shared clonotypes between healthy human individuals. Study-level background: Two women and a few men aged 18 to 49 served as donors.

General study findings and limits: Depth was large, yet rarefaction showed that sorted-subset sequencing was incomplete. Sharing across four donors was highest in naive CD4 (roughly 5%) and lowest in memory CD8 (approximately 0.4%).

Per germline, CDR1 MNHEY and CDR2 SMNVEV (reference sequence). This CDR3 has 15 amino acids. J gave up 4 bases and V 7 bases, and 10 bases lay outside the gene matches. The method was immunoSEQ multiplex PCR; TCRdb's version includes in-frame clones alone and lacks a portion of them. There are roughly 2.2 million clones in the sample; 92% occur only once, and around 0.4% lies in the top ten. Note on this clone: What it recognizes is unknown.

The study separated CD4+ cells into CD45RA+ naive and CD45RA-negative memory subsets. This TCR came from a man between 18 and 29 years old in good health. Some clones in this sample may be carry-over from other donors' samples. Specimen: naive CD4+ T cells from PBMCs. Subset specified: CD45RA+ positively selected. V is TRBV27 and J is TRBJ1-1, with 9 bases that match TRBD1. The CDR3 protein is CASKGTGFNPTEAFF. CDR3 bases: TGTGCCAGCAAGGGGACAGGGTTCAACCCCACTGAAGCTTTCTTT.